The rows below give T cell receptor beta chains drawn from one sample of a study of glioma-infiltrating T cells after dendritic cell vaccination. Libraries were prepared by immunoSEQ multiplex PCR; TCRdb keeps only in-frame clonotypes and omits some of them. The table records just under 100,000 clones, 75% to 90% of them present only once. The sample consisted of blood, taken after dendritic cell vaccination. These receptors came from a human donor with glioblastoma. Each CDR3 is given with its conserved first and last residue. Fields, in order: clone size, D gene, J gene, CDR3 length, V gene, CDR3 protein, CDR3 DNA. The D gene is left open where the match is weak. Some rows have no size entry. The others give once, few or many, or a class for an expanded clone.

clone size: .; D gene: .; J gene: TRBJ2-3; CDR3 length: 15; V gene: TRBV7-8; CDR3 protein: CASSLDTGSRDTQYF; CDR3 DNA: TGTGCCAGCAGCTTAGATACAGGGTCGCGGGATACGCAGTATTTT
clone size: few; D gene: TRBD1; J gene: TRBJ1-1; CDR3 length: 18; V gene: TRBV23-1; CDR3 protein: CARVAGGSSGLRNTEAFF; CDR3 DNA: TGCGCCAGAGTGGCAGGGGGCTCAAGTGGGTTAAGGAACACTGAAGCTTTCTTT
clone size: few; D gene: .; J gene: TRBJ1-2; CDR3 length: 13; V gene: TRBV14; CDR3 protein: CASSPITGIGYTF; CDR3 DNA: TGTGCCAGCAGCCCTATTACAGGGATTGGCTACACCTTC
clone size: .; D gene: TRBD1; J gene: TRBJ2-7; CDR3 length: 13; V gene: TRBV27; CDR3 protein: CASKRQGAYEQYF; CDR3 DNA: TGTGCCAGCAAAAGACAGGGGGCTTACGAGCAGTACTTC
clone size: .; D gene: .; J gene: TRBJ2-7; CDR3 length: 13; V gene: TRBV5-4; CDR3 protein: CASSLDSTYEQYF; CDR3 DNA: TGTGCCAGCAGCTTGGACAGCACCTACGAGCAGTACTTC
clone size: .; D gene: .; J gene: TRBJ2-5; CDR3 length: 11; V gene: TRBV10-2; CDR3 protein: CASSERETQYF; CDR3 DNA: TGCGCCAGCAGTGAGCGGGAGACCCAGTACTTC
clone size: .; D gene: .; J gene: TRBJ1-1; CDR3 length: 15; V gene: TRBV18; CDR3 protein: CASSPARAENTEAFF; CDR3 DNA: TGTGCCAGCTCACCAGCCAGGGCCGAGAACACTGAAGCTTTCTTT
clone size: few; D gene: TRBD1; J gene: TRBJ2-1; CDR3 length: 14; V gene: TRBV6-1; CDR3 protein: CASSVSTGGHEQFF; CDR3 DNA: TGTGCCAGCAGTGTTTCGACAGGGGGCCATGAGCAGTTCTTC
clone size: .; D gene: TRBD2; J gene: TRBJ2-1; CDR3 length: 17; V gene: TRBV27; CDR3 protein: CASSPGTSGRAYNEQFF; CDR3 DNA: TGTGCCAGCAGTCCAGGGACTAGCGGGAGGGCCTACAATGAGCAGTTCTTC
clone size: .; D gene: TRBD1; J gene: TRBJ1-2; CDR3 length: 18; V gene: TRBV7-9; CDR3 protein: CASSLYSGTGGLLYGYTF; CDR3 DNA: TGTGCCAGCAGCTTATACTCCGGGACAGGGGGCCTATTATATGGCTACACCTTC
clone size: .; D gene: TRBD2; J gene: TRBJ2-5; CDR3 length: 15; V gene: TRBV6-1; CDR3 protein: CASTWTREPQETQYF; CDR3 DNA: TGTGCCAGCACTTGGACTAGGGAACCTCAAGAGACCCAGTACTTC
clone size: .; D gene: TRBD2; J gene: TRBJ2-3; CDR3 length: 16; V gene: TRBV7-9; CDR3 protein: CASSLIAGAGTDTQYF; CDR3 DNA: TGTGCCAGCAGCTTAATAGCGGGGGCAGGGACAGATACGCAGTATTTT
clone size: .; D gene: .; J gene: TRBJ1-1; CDR3 length: 14; V gene: TRBV5-4; CDR3 protein: CASSSQGRNTEAFF; CDR3 DNA: TGTGCCAGCAGCTCGCAGGGAAGGAACACTGAAGCTTTCTTT
clone size: few; D gene: .; J gene: TRBJ2-7; CDR3 length: 16; V gene: TRBV28; CDR3 protein: CASSSAPGRSSYEQYF; CDR3 DNA: TGTGCCAGCAGTTCAGCCCCTGGGAGGAGCTCCTACGAGCAGTACTTC
clone size: once; D gene: TRBD1; J gene: TRBJ1-4; CDR3 length: 14; V gene: TRBV27; CDR3 protein: CASSGTGGDEKLFF; CDR3 DNA: TGTGCCAGCAGTGGGACAGGGGGCGATGAAAAACTGTTTTTT
clone size: .; D gene: TRBD1; J gene: TRBJ1-2; CDR3 length: 18; V gene: TRBV7-3; CDR3 protein: CASSPQPGQPLVDYGYTF; CDR3 DNA: TGTGCCAGCAGCCCACAACCGGGACAGCCTTTGGTGGACTATGGCTACACCTTC
clone size: .; D gene: TRBD2; J gene: TRBJ2-1; CDR3 length: 16; V gene: TRBV30; CDR3 protein: CAWSVSPSGAYNEQFF; CDR3 DNA: TGTGCCTGGAGTGTATCCCCTAGCGGGGCCTACAATGAGCAGTTCTTC
clone size: .; D gene: TRBD2; J gene: TRBJ2-7; CDR3 length: 14; V gene: TRBV2; CDR3 protein: CASIHERGGREQYF; CDR3 DNA: TGTGCCAGCATTCACGAGCGGGGGGGTCGCGAGCAGTACTTC
clone size: few; D gene: .; J gene: TRBJ1-2; CDR3 length: 13; V gene: TRBV30; CDR3 protein: CAWTLNRVYGYTF; CDR3 DNA: TGTGCCTGGACTCTGAACAGGGTCTATGGCTACACCTTC
clone size: .; D gene: .; J gene: TRBJ1-5; CDR3 length: 14; V gene: TRBV28; CDR3 protein: CASIGQGPYQPQHF; CDR3 DNA: TGTGCCAGCATCGGGCAGGGGCCATATCAGCCCCAGCATTTT
clone size: .; D gene: TRBD2; J gene: TRBJ2-1; CDR3 length: 15; V gene: TRBV30; CDR3 protein: CAWSVGIAGGHEQFF; CDR3 DNA: TGTGCCTGGAGTGTAGGGATAGCGGGGGGACATGAGCAGTTCTTC
clone size: .; D gene: .; J gene: TRBJ2-7; CDR3 length: 16; V gene: TRBV18; CDR3 protein: CASSPRQGSGGLEQYF; CDR3 DNA: TGTGCCAGCTCACCGAGACAGGGGTCGGGAGGATTGGAGCAGTACTTC
clone size: .; D gene: TRBD2; J gene: TRBJ2-1; CDR3 length: 15; V gene: TRBV6-5; CDR3 protein: CASRGLAGGNNEQFF; CDR3 DNA: TGTGCCAGCAGGGGACTAGCGGGAGGAAACAATGAGCAGTTCTTC
clone size: .; D gene: .; J gene: TRBJ1-6; CDR3 length: 15; V gene: TRBV27; CDR3 protein: CASRPQGRVNSPLHF; CDR3 DNA: TGTGCCAGCAGACCACAGGGTCGGGTTAATTCACCCCTCCACTTT
clone size: .; D gene: .; J gene: TRBJ1-1; CDR3 length: 15; V gene: TRBV5-4; CDR3 protein: CASSLETGRNTEAFF; CDR3 DNA: TGTGCCAGCAGCTTGGAGACAGGAAGGAACACTGAAGCTTTCTTT
clone size: .; D gene: TRBD1; J gene: TRBJ2-5; CDR3 length: 16; V gene: TRBV18; CDR3 protein: CASSPLGTGIQETQYF; CDR3 DNA: TGTGCCAGCTCACCCCTGGGGACAGGGATTCAAGAGACCCAGTACTTC
clone size: .; D gene: .; J gene: TRBJ1-1; CDR3 length: 15; V gene: TRBV7-9; CDR3 protein: CASSLEGQLNTEAFF; CDR3 DNA: TGTGCCAGCAGCTTAGAAGGACAGTTGAACACTGAAGCTTTCTTT
clone size: .; D gene: TRBD2; J gene: TRBJ2-3; CDR3 length: 16; V gene: TRBV9; CDR3 protein: CASSLITSGGTDTQYF; CDR3 DNA: TGTGCCAGCAGCCTCATCACTAGCGGGGGCACAGATACGCAGTATTTT
clone size: .; D gene: .; J gene: TRBJ2-1; CDR3 length: 17; V gene: TRBV7-2; CDR3 protein: CASSNPYRLGRGNEQFF; CDR3 DNA: TGTGCCAGCAGCAACCCCTACCGACTAGGAAGGGGCAATGAGCAGTTCTTC
clone size: .; D gene: TRBD2; J gene: TRBJ2-1; CDR3 length: 17; V gene: TRBV2; CDR3 protein: CASSWETSGRMAHEQFF; CDR3 DNA: TGTGCCAGCAGTTGGGAGACTAGCGGGAGGATGGCTCATGAGCAGTTCTTC
clone size: .; D gene: .; J gene: TRBJ2-7; CDR3 length: 16; V gene: TRBV30; CDR3 protein: CAWSVRPGGSSYEQYF; CDR3 DNA: TGTGCCTGGAGTGTACGGCCCGGGGGAAGCTCCTACGAGCAGTACTTC
clone size: .; D gene: .; J gene: TRBJ1-2; CDR3 length: 14; V gene: TRBV5-1; CDR3 protein: CASRTTGTSYGYTF; CDR3 DNA: TGCGCCAGCAGGACCACCGGGACAAGTTATGGCTACACCTTC
clone size: .; D gene: TRBD1; J gene: TRBJ2-5; CDR3 length: 13; V gene: TRBV29-1; CDR3 protein: CSVEQGQGGTQYF; CDR3 DNA: TGCAGCGTCGAACAAGGACAGGGGGGGACCCAGTACTTC
clone size: medium-sized; D gene: .; J gene: TRBJ1-1; CDR3 length: 13; V gene: TRBV5-8; CDR3 protein: CASSLRLDTEAFF; CDR3 DNA: TGTGCCAGCAGCTTACGACTGGACACTGAAGCTTTCTTT
clone size: .; D gene: TRBD2; J gene: TRBJ2-5; CDR3 length: 15; V gene: TRBV5-4; CDR3 protein: CASSLDGLARETQYF; CDR3 DNA: TGTGCCAGCAGCTTGGATGGACTAGCTAGAGAGACCCAGTACTTC
clone size: .; D gene: .; J gene: TRBJ1-2; CDR3 length: 16; V gene: TRBV4-1; CDR3 protein: CASSQDSYGQPYGYTF; CDR3 DNA: TGCGCCAGCAGCCAAGATTCCTACGGACAGCCCTATGGCTACACCTTC
clone size: .; D gene: .; J gene: TRBJ1-1; CDR3 length: 13; V gene: TRBV5-1; CDR3 protein: CASSLAGNTEAFF; CDR3 DNA: TGCGCCAGCAGCTTGGCAGGCAACACTGAAGCTTTCTTT
clone size: .; D gene: .; J gene: TRBJ1-5; CDR3 length: 12; V gene: TRBV28; CDR3 protein: CASSLGGGPQHF; CDR3 DNA: TGTGCCAGCAGTTTAGGCGGGGGACCCCAGCATTTT
clone size: .; D gene: .; J gene: TRBJ1-4; CDR3 length: 13; V gene: TRBV29-1; CDR3 protein: CSVYRSLNEKLFF; CDR3 DNA: TGCAGCGTTTACAGGTCCCTTAATGAAAAACTGTTTTTT
clone size: .; D gene: .; J gene: TRBJ1-1; CDR3 length: 14; V gene: TRBV6-5; CDR3 protein: CASSPPFLSTEAFF; CDR3 DNA: TGTGCCAGCAGCCCACCGTTTCTATCCACTGAAGCTTTCTTT
clone size: .; D gene: TRBD2; J gene: TRBJ2-1; CDR3 length: 15; V gene: TRBV5-1; CDR3 protein: CASSLGGRAYNEQFF; CDR3 DNA: TGCGCCAGCAGCTTGGGCGGGAGGGCCTACAATGAGCAGTTCTTC
clone size: .; D gene: TRBD1; J gene: TRBJ2-7; CDR3 length: 14; V gene: TRBV6-1; CDR3 protein: CASRDRQGSYEQYF; CDR3 DNA: TGTGCCAGCAGGGACAGACAGGGCTCCTACGAGCAGTACTTC
clone size: few; D gene: TRBD2; J gene: TRBJ2-7; CDR3 length: 18; V gene: TRBV10-2; CDR3 protein: CASTPGGPARLFFDEQYF; CDR3 DNA: TGCGCCAGCACGCCGGGGGGGCCCGCACGGCTCTTTTTCGACGAGCAGTACTTC
clone size: .; D gene: TRBD2; J gene: TRBJ2-1; CDR3 length: 16; V gene: TRBV4-1; CDR3 protein: CASSHAAGVSSNEQFF; CDR3 DNA: TGCGCCAGCAGCCACGCCGCGGGGGTTTCGTCCAATGAGCAGTTCTTC
clone size: .; D gene: TRBD2; J gene: TRBJ2-1; CDR3 length: 15; V gene: TRBV15; CDR3 protein: CATSPRIDSGDEQFF; CDR3 DNA: TGTGCCACCAGCCCCCGGATAGATAGCGGGGATGAGCAGTTCTTC
clone size: .; D gene: .; J gene: TRBJ1-3; CDR3 length: 16; V gene: TRBV5-4; CDR3 protein: CASSLAIRDSGNTIYF; CDR3 DNA: TGTGCCAGCAGCTTGGCCATCAGGGACTCTGGAAACACCATATATTTT
clone size: .; D gene: .; J gene: TRBJ1-4; CDR3 length: 15; V gene: TRBV18; CDR3 protein: CASSPSSRANEKLFF; CDR3 DNA: TGTGCCAGCTCACCTAGTAGCAGGGCTAATGAAAAACTGTTTTTT
clone size: .; D gene: .; J gene: TRBJ1-1; CDR3 length: 11; V gene: TRBV20-1; CDR3 protein: CSARPEGRAFF; CDR3 DNA: TGCAGTGCTAGGCCCGAGGGGAGGGCTTTCTTT
clone size: once; D gene: .; J gene: TRBJ2-2; CDR3 length: 14; V gene: TRBV28; CDR3 protein: CASSPRQNTGELFF; CDR3 DNA: TGTGCCAGCAGTCCTCGACAGAACACCGGGGAGCTGTTTTTT
clone size: .; D gene: .; J gene: TRBJ2-7; CDR3 length: 12; V gene: TRBV5-1; CDR3 protein: CASSDSPYEQYF; CDR3 DNA: TGCGCCTCCTCGGACAGTCCCTACGAGCAGTACTTC
clone size: few; D gene: .; J gene: TRBJ1-2; CDR3 length: 14; V gene: TRBV6-5; CDR3 protein: CASSERGSYYGYTF; CDR3 DNA: TGTGCCAGCAGTGAACGTGGGAGTTACTATGGCTACACCTTC
clone size: .; D gene: .; J gene: TRBJ1-2; CDR3 length: 15; V gene: TRBV6-5; CDR3 protein: CASSLDAAHERGYTF; CDR3 DNA: TGTGCCAGCAGTCTAGACGCGGCCCACGAAAGAGGCTACACCTTC
clone size: .; D gene: .; J gene: TRBJ2-7; CDR3 length: 12; V gene: TRBV10-3; CDR3 protein: CAITGTGREQYF; CDR3 DNA: TGTGCCATCACGGGGACTGGTCGGGAGCAGTACTTC
clone size: .; D gene: .; J gene: TRBJ1-2; CDR3 length: 15; V gene: TRBV5-1; CDR3 protein: CASSLGTQSNYGYTF; CDR3 DNA: TGCGCCAGCAGCTTGGGGACACAGTCCAACTATGGCTACACCTTC
clone size: .; D gene: TRBD2; J gene: TRBJ2-7; CDR3 length: 16; V gene: TRBV7-8; CDR3 protein: CASSLAITSGSYEQYF; CDR3 DNA: TGTGCCAGCAGCTTAGCTATCACTAGCGGGAGTTACGAGCAGTACTTC
clone size: .; D gene: TRBD1; J gene: TRBJ1-1; CDR3 length: 16; V gene: TRBV6-1; CDR3 protein: CASSDDRVDTNTEAFF; CDR3 DNA: TGTGCCAGCAGTGACGACAGGGTGGACACGAACACTGAAGCTTTCTTT
clone size: once; D gene: TRBD1; J gene: TRBJ2-1; CDR3 length: 15; V gene: TRBV12-5; CDR3 protein: CASGLGTGVFNEQFF; CDR3 DNA: TGTGCTAGTGGTTTGGGGACAGGGGTATTCAATGAGCAGTTCTTC
clone size: .; D gene: .; J gene: TRBJ2-5; CDR3 length: 12; V gene: TRBV27; CDR3 protein: CASSVGGETQYF; CDR3 DNA: TGTGCCAGCAGTGTTGGCGGAGAGACCCAGTACTTC